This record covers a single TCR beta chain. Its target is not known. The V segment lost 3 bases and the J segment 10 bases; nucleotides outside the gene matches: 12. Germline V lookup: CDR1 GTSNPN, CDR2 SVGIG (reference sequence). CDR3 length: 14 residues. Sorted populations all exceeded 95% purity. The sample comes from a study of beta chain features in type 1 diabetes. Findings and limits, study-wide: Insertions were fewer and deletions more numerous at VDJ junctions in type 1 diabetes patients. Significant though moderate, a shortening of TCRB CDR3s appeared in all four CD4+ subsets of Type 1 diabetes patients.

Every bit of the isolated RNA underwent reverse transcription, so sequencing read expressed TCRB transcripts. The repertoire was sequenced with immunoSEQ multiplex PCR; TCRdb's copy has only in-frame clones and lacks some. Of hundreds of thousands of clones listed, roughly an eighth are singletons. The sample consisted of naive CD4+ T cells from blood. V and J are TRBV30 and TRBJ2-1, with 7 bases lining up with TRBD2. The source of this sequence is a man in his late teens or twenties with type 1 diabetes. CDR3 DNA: TGTGCCTGGAGCGAAGGGGTAGGGAGGGGCGAGCAGTTCTTC. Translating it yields CAWSEGVGRGEQFF. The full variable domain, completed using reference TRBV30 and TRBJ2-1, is SQTIHQWPATLVQPVGSPLSLECTVEGTSNPNLYWYRQAAGRGLQLLFYSVGIGQISSEVPQNLSASRPQDRQFILSSKKLLLSDSGFYLCAWSEGVGRGEQFFGPGTRLTVL.